This T cell receptor (beta chain) derives from a study of blood T cell repertoires in COVID-19. V trimming: 6 bases; J trimming: 5 bases; junction bases outside the gene matches: 3. Per the germline V gene, CDR1 is MNHEY and CDR2 is SMNVEV (reference sequence). The CDR3 is 13 residues long. Here immunoSEQ multiplex PCR was the method, and the copy in TCRdb shows in-frame clones only, minus some. The sample shows about 160,000 clones, under 90% of them seen only once. Sequenced material: PBMCs or T cells enriched from blood (not recorded which). The V and J genes are TRBV27 and TRBJ2-5, with 10 bases identical to TRBD1. The sequence derives from a woman in her sixties who had recovered from COVID-19. CDR3 nucleotide sequence: TGTGCCAGCAGAAAGACAGGGGGCGAGACCCAGTACTTC. Translated: CASRKTGGETQYF.